By proportion, the clone carrying this TCR beta chain is large. Its antigen remains unknown. Looked up from germline, CDR1 is SGHNT and CDR2 is YYREEE (reference sequence). Trimming left V 2 bases short and J 5 bases short, with 13 bases between. There are 15 residues in the CDR3. Time point in this sample: sample taken at primary tumor resection. The cohort: under 80 early-stage, untreated non-small cell lung cancer patients. Unsorted tumor, nontumor lung tissue or cryopreserved PBMC supplied the whole RNA. This sample stems from a study of spatial heterogeneity in lung cancer. Across the whole study: TCR and UMI combinations that were unique each appeared, on average, more than ten times in raw reads.

In TCRdb, the 5' RACE reads were re-called with MiXCR into one record per CDR3 protein. The table shows approximately 720 distinct CDR3 sequences, with 16% occurring only once. Study-level findings and limits: Intratumoral expanded alpha and beta TCR counts were found to track tumor mutation counts.

The clonotype originates from a male donor with early-stage non-small cell lung cancer. The rearrangement uses TRBV5-4 and TRBJ2-2; TRBD2 might be the D (6 bases). Sample: lung tumor tissue, taken at surgery. In nucleotides, the CDR3 is TGTGCCAGCAGCTTAGGAGGGAGTGGGACCGGGGAGCTGTTTTTT. Its translation: CASSLGGSGTGELFF.